A selection of T cell receptor beta chains follows, all from one sample in a study of blood T cells in healthy people across ages. TCRdb re-called the 5' RACE reads with MiXCR, one entry per CDR3 protein. The sample has hundreds of thousands of distinct CDR3 sequences, approximately 60% seen once. Specimen: blood. These receptors were collected from a man aged 35-49 years in good health. The CDR3 runs from the conserved cysteine through the conserved F or W. The order of the fields is clone size, J gene, D gene, V gene, CDR3 protein, CDR3 DNA. The D gene is left open where the match is weak. Clone sizes are given selectively: once, few, many, or a class where the clone is expanded.

few	TRBJ1-2	TRBD1	TRBV28	CASSLAQGADYGYTF	TGTGCCAGCAGTCTAGCTCAGGGGGCTGACTATGGCTACACCTTC
.	TRBJ1-5	TRBD1	TRBV2	CASRGTGQNQPQHF	TGTGCCAGCAGGGGGACAGGCCAAAATCAGCCCCAGCATTTT
.	TRBJ2-1	.	TRBV11-2	CASSLEIAYNEQFF	TGTGCCAGCAGCTTAGAAATAGCCTACAATGAGCAGTTCTTC
few	TRBJ2-1	.	TRBV5-1	CASSLSRGPYSYNEQFF	TGCGCCAGCAGCTTGAGTCGGGGGCCGTACTCCTACAATGAGCAGTTCTTC
few	TRBJ2-3	TRBD2	TRBV9	CASSGSLLAGGGADTQYF	TGTGCCAGCAGCGGATCCCTATTAGCGGGAGGTGGTGCAGATACGCAGTATTTT
.	TRBJ2-1	.	TRBV20-1	CSALLAGRNEQFF	TGCAGTGCCTTGCTAGCAGGGCGGAATGAGCAGTTCTTC
.	TRBJ2-3	.	TRBV6-1	CASITDSTDTQYF	TGTGCCAGCATAACAGATTCCACAGATACGCAGTATTTT
few	TRBJ1-4	.	TRBV11-2	CASRGDGEELFF	TGTGCCAGCAGGGGGGACGGCGAGGAACTGTTTTTT
.	TRBJ1-1	.	TRBV3-1	CASSRTGENTEAFF	TGTGCCAGCAGTCGGACGGGTGAGAACACTGAAGCTTTCTTT
.	TRBJ1-4	.	TRBV12-3/TRBV12-4	CASSLYSGADNEKLFF	TGTGCCAGCAGTTTGTATTCAGGGGCGGATAATGAAAAACTGTTTTTT
.	TRBJ2-7	TRBD1	TRBV28	CASSFVYGTGFGEQYF	TGTGCCAGCAGTTTTGTCTACGGGACAGGTTTTGGGGAGCAGTACTTC
.	TRBJ1-4	TRBD1	TRBV2	CASSVFHRGTNEKLFF	TGTGCCAGCAGCGTATTCCACAGGGGAACTAATGAAAAACTGTTTTTT
.	TRBJ2-7	.	TRBV27	CASRFVATGGYEQYF	TGTGCCAGCCGGTTTGTGGCCACCGGGGGATACGAGCAGTACTTC
few	TRBJ2-7	TRBD1	TRBV4-2	CASSQEGRTGSYEQYF	TGTGCCAGCAGCCAGGAGGGGAGGACAGGGTCCTACGAGCAGTACTTC
.	TRBJ2-3	.	TRBV11-2	CASNYGAGSDTQYF	TGTGCCAGTAACTACGGAGCAGGTTCAGATACGCAGTATTTT
.	TRBJ2-1	.	TRBV5-6	CASSLGPRAYEQFF	TGCGCCAGCAGCTTGGGACCCCGGGCATATGAGCAGTTCTTC
.	TRBJ1-1	.	TRBV29-1	CSVSEDMNTEAFF	TGCAGCGTATCAGAGGACATGAACACTGAAGCTTTCTTT
.	TRBJ1-1	.	TRBV14	CASSQANRVEAFF	TGTGCCAGCAGCCAAGCAAATCGCGTCGAAGCTTTCTTT
few	TRBJ2-1	TRBD2	TRBV24-1	CATSERQRGPYNEQFF	TGTGCCACCAGTGAGCGGCAGCGGGGCCCATACAATGAGCAGTTCTTC
once	TRBJ2-7	.	TRBV4-3	CASSQDRGRTGYEQYF	TGCGCCAGCAGCCAAGATCGAGGACGAACTGGCTACGAGCAGTACTTC